This T cell receptor (beta chain) was sequenced during a study of cytomegalovirus exposure and HLA in healthy donors. Findings and caveats of the study: In a later analysis, common viral pathogens appeared linked to several of the most significant clusters. TCR beta V segments were, for the most part, productive about 87% or about 30% of the time in an earlier analysis.

The primer mix had 60 Vbeta and 13 Jbeta primers. Libraries were prepared by immunoSEQ multiplex PCR; TCRdb keeps only in-frame clonotypes and omits some of them. Its table records 65,000 to 90,000 clones. Remarks on this clone: Its antigen is unknown.

From germline, CDR1 is ENHRY and CDR2 SYGVKD. J gave up 4 bases and V 1 base, and 9 bases lay outside the gene matches. The CDR3 extends over 17 amino acids. The chain carries TRBV10-3 and TRBJ2-3, with 9 nucleotides matching TRBD1. The specimen was PBMCs. The TCR was taken from a middle-aged man in good health and CMV-seronegative. The CDR3 is CAISEFSGTGSPDTQYF. CDR3 DNA: TGTGCCATCAGTGAGTTCTCCGGGACAGGGAGCCCAGATACGCAGTATTTT.